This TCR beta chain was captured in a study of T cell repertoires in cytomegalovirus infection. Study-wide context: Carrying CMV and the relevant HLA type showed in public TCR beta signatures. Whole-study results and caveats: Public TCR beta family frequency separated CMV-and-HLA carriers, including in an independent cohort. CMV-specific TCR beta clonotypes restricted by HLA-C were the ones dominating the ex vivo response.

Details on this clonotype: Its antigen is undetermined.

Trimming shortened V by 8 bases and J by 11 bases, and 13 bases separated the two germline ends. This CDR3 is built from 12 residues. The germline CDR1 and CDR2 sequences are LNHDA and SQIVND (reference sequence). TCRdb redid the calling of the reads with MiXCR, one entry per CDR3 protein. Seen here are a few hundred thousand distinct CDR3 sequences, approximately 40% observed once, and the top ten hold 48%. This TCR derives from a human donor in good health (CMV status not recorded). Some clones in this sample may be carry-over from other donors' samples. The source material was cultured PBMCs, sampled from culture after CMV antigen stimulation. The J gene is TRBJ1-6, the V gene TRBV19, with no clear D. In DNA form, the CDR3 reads TGTGCCAGTGGTCCTAAGGAGACACCCCTCCACTTT. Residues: CASGPKETPLHF.